A selection of T cell receptor beta chains follows, all from one sample in a study of vaccination effects on CD4 cells after COVID-19. Generated by immunoSEQ multiplex PCR, the TCRdb table keeps only in-frame clones and is missing some. Among around 25,000 clones listed, roughly 76% were seen once. Their target antigens are unknown. Sample: CD4+ T cells from PBMCs cultured with SARS-CoV-2 spike peptides, taken after COVID-19 vaccination. The receptors were sampled from a human donor who received a COVID-19 vaccine. Some clones in this sample may be carry-over from other donors' samples. The CDR3 runs from the conserved cysteine through the conserved F or W. D genes are given only for firm matches. The size field is filled for only some rows; it gives once, few, many or a size class.

clone_size j_call v_call d_call cdr3_nt cdr3_aa
- TRBJ2-1 TRBV6-5 - TGTGCCAGTCAGGGAGTCTACAATGAGCAGTTCTTC CASQGVYNEQFF
- TRBJ1-2 TRBV7-2 TRBD1 TGTGCCAGCAGCTTAGATTGGCAGGGGGCGCGAGGCTACACCTTC CASSLDWQGARGYTF
medium-sized TRBJ1-1 TRBV6-2/TRBV6-3 - TGTGCCAGCAGTTACGTTGACGAGGGGTCCGAAGCTTTCTTT CASSYVDEGSEAFF
- TRBJ2-1 TRBV6-1 TRBD2 TGTGCCAGCAGTGATCAGGGACTATACAATGAGCAGTTCTTC CASSDQGLYNEQFF
medium-sized TRBJ1-1 TRBV7-8 TRBD1 TGTGCCAGCAGCTCGCAGGGGGCAGCGAACACTGAAGCTTTCTTT CASSSQGAANTEAFF
- TRBJ2-4 TRBV6-2/TRBV6-3 - TGTGCCAGCAGTTATGGGGGTGAACCCAAAAACATTCAGTACTTC CASSYGGEPKNIQYF
- TRBJ2-1 TRBV5-1 TRBD2 TGCGCCAGCAGCTCCCAGGGCGGGGGGGCCATTTCCTACAATGAGCAGTTCTTC CASSSQGGGAISYNEQFF
- TRBJ1-1 TRBV9 - TGTGCCAGCAGCGTAGACCCCGTTTTAGTGAACACTGAAGCTTTCTTT CASSVDPVLVNTEAFF
- TRBJ1-3 TRBV5-5 - TGTGCCAGCAGCTTGTCGGGAGGGTTAGACACCATATATTTT CASSLSGGLDTIYF
few TRBJ1-3 TRBV15 - TGTGCCACCAGCAGAGGTGGGCCTGGAAACACCATATATTTT CATSRGGPGNTIYF
- TRBJ1-1 TRBV7-8 - TGTGCCAGCAGCTTATTAGAGGCTTTCTTT CASSLLEAFF
- TRBJ2-2 TRBV7-2 - TGTGCCAGCAGCTTAGGTCATATGACGAACACCGGGGAGCTGTTTTTT CASSLGHMTNTGELFF
- TRBJ1-5 TRBV2 - TGTGCCAGCAGTCTTACAGGGAACAACCAGCCCCAGCATTTT CASSLTGNNQPQHF
- TRBJ1-5 TRBV5-1 - TGCGCCAGCAGCCCGGGAGGCCCAGCCAGCAATCAGCCCCAGCATTTT CASSPGGPASNQPQHF
few TRBJ1-1 TRBV18 TRBD1 TGTGCCAGCTCACCGTCGGGACAGGGGAACACTGAAGCTTTCTTT CASSPSGQGNTEAFF
- TRBJ2-1 TRBV9 TRBD2 TGTGCCAGCAGCGTAGGATCTAGCGGGAGTTTCTATGAGCAGTTCTTC CASSVGSSGSFYEQFF
- TRBJ2-2 TRBV7-2 - TGTGCCAGCAGCAACGGGGGGCCCCTAGGGGGGGAGCTGTTTTTT CASSNGGPLGGELFF
- TRBJ1-1 TRBV12-3/TRBV12-4 - TGTGCCAGCAGAGGCAGGAACACTGAAGCTTTCTTT CASRGRNTEAFF
once TRBJ2-4 TRBV4-1 - TGCGCCAGCAGTCCCGTCGGCTCTAGCCGGGGGTCTATTCAGTACTTC CASSPVGSSRGSIQYF
- TRBJ1-3 TRBV5-1 - TGCGCCAGCAGCTTGGCCGTGCAAACTGGAAACACCATATATTTT CASSLAVQTGNTIYF
- TRBJ2-3 TRBV6-1 TRBD1 TGTGCCAGCAGTGAAGGAGGGGGACAGGGACGATCTACGCAGTATTTT CASSEGGGQGRSTQYF
- TRBJ1-1 TRBV4-1 - TGCGCCAGCAGCCCAGCCCAAATACCGGGAGTCAGTGAAGCTTTCTTT CASSPAQIPGVSEAFF
- TRBJ1-2 TRBV21-1 - TGTGCCAGCAGCATAACAGGGATAAACAGGAACTATGGCTACACCTTC CASSITGINRNYGYTF
- TRBJ2-3 TRBV20-1 - TGCAGTGCTAGTGATCCGGTACTCACAGATACGCAGTATTTT CSASDPVLTDTQYF
- TRBJ2-1 TRBV7-9 - TGTGCCAGCAGCCCCGGGACTTCCTACAATGAGCAGTTCTTC CASSPGTSYNEQFF
- TRBJ1-5 TRBV19 - TGTGCCAGTAGTCCCCCGGGCAATCAGCCCCAGCATTTT CASSPPGNQPQHF
- TRBJ1-2 TRBV4-3 - TGCGCCAGCAGCCAAGAGGCGGGTGGCTACACCTTC CASSQEAGGYTF
- TRBJ2-3 TRBV28 TRBD2 TGTGCCAGCAGTCATCGGATAGCGGGGGACACAGATACGCAGTATTTT CASSHRIAGDTDTQYF
- TRBJ2-2 TRBV4-3 TRBD1 TGCGCCAGCAGCCGAACGGGACAGGGGGCAAGGAGCACCGGGGAGCTGTTTTTT CASSRTGQGARSTGELFF
once TRBJ2-5 TRBV21-1 - TGTGCCAGCAGCAAAGCGGCTAGTCTCGAGACCCAGTACTTC CASSKAASLETQYF
- TRBJ1-1 TRBV9 - TGTGCCAGCAGCGTAGGTCCAGGGAACACTGAAGCTTTCTTT CASSVGPGNTEAFF
- TRBJ2-3 TRBV5-8 - TGTGCCAGCCCAGCTTCACCGTTAGGCGGGGGCACAGATACGCAGTATTTT CASPASPLGGGTDTQYF
- TRBJ1-1 TRBV5-1 TRBD1 TGCGCCAGCAGCTCGGACAGGGCCGCTGAAGCTTTCTTT CASSSDRAAEAFF
- TRBJ2-1 TRBV19 - TGTGCCAGTAGTATCCGGGTTGAAGAGCAGTTCTTC CASSIRVEEQFF
few TRBJ1-5 TRBV18 - TGTGCCAGCTCACTGGACACATTCAATCAGCCCCAGCATTTT CASSLDTFNQPQHF
- TRBJ1-3 TRBV6-5 - TGTGCCAGCAGTTACGCCAGTACCTCTGGAAACACCATATATTTT CASSYASTSGNTIYF
- TRBJ1-1 TRBV5-6 - TGTGCCAGCAGCTTGCACAATACTTCACTATTGAACACTGAAGCTTTCTTT CASSLHNTSLLNTEAFF
few TRBJ2-3 TRBV5-1 TRBD1 TGCGCCAGCAGCGAACAGGGGGCGGCAGATACGCAGTATTTT CASSEQGAADTQYF